What follows are 30 T cell receptor beta chains derived from one specimen sequenced in a study of cytomegalovirus exposure and HLA in healthy donors. PCR employed 60 Vbeta and 13 Jbeta primers. TCRdb's copy holds only in-frame clones and misses some; the assay was immunoSEQ multiplex PCR. The sample includes 130,000 or so clones, around four fifths of them seen just once. Sequenced material: PBMCs. The receptors derive from a man aged 25-45 years in good health and CMV-seronegative.

The CDR3 DNA follows: TGTGCCAGCAGCAGACAGGGGGCCTATGGCTACACCTTC. Amino acid sequence: CASSRQGAYGYTF. The genes are TRBV2 and TRBJ1-2, with 10 bases that match TRBD1. The trim removed 6 bases at V and 4 bases at J, leaving 2 bases unmatched. Looked up from germline, CDR1 is SNHLY and CDR2 is FYNNEI. This CDR3 comprises 13 residues.

J is TRBJ1-3 and V is TRBV6-1; D perhaps matches TRBD1 (6 bases). Trimming pared 4 bases from V and 4 bases from J, leaving 14 bases between. This CDR3 is 15 amino acids long. Germline V gene data show CDR1 as MNHNS and CDR2 as SASEGT. The CDR3 loop reads CASSGHRVAGNTIYF. In nucleotides, the CDR3 is TGTGCCAGCAGTGGACACAGGGTTGCGGGAAACACCATATATTTT.

The chain carries TRBV2 and TRBJ1-1, with TRBD1 matching over 8 bases. Trimming removed 2 bases from V and 2 bases from J; junction bases left unmatched: 7. From germline, CDR1 is SNHLY and CDR2 FYNNEI. CDR3 size: 16 residues. CDR3 in amino acids: CASSERWTGTNTEAFF. The CDR3 nucleotides read TGTGCCAGCAGTGAACGATGGACAGGGACAAACACTGAAGCTTTCTTT.

The chain recombines TRBV25-1 with TRBJ1-2, with TRBD1 matching over 7 bases. The CDR3 extends over 15 amino acids. The V and J ends lost 0 bases and 3 bases, in that order; junction bases with no gene match: 4. Looked up from germline, CDR1 is MGHDK and CDR2 is SYGVNS. CDR3 in amino acids: CASSEYGQEYYGYTF. CDR3 bases: TGTGCCAGCAGTGAATATGGACAGGAGTACTATGGCTACACCTTC.

The genes are TRBV13 and TRBJ1-4; 7 nucleotides agree with TRBD1. CDR1 PRHDT and CDR2 FYEKMQ come from the germline V gene (reference sequence). The CDR3 is made up of 18 amino acids. After removal of 0 bases from V and 5 bases from J, the junction contained 12 bases not matched to a gene. CDR3 protein: CASSLGPGGNWGNEKLFF. The CDR3 DNA is TGTGCCAGCAGCTTAGGTCCAGGGGGGAACTGGGGCAATGAAAAACTGTTTTTT.

The chain is built from TRBV4-2 and TRBJ2-4; 10 bases agree with TRBD2. J gave up 1 base and V 3 bases, and 12 bases lay outside the gene matches. The CDR3 is 19 amino acids. Germline values: CDR1 LGHNA, CDR2 YNFKEQ. For the CDR3, the DNA is TGTGCCAGCAGCCACGGACTAGCGGCCTCCCAGTGGGCCAAAAACATTCAGTACTTC. Translating it yields CASSHGLAASQWAKNIQYF.

This chain joins TRBV5-4 and TRBJ1-3; D remains ambiguous. Trimming took 0 bases from V and 1 from J, leaving 11 bases between them. Per the germline V gene, CDR1 is SGHNT and CDR2 is YYREEE (reference sequence). The CDR3 is 16 residues long. CDR3 loop: CASSLGKQRSGNTIYF. In DNA form, the CDR3 reads TGTGCCAGCAGCTTGGGCAAACAGAGATCTGGAAACACCATATATTTT.

The rearrangement links TRBV21-1 to TRBJ1-5; no check of the table's D call, TRBD1, against the DNA was made. TRBV21-1 represents a pseudogene. The CDR3 contains 16 residues. CDR3 in amino acids: CASSNDRNAGNQPQHF. CDR3 nucleotides: TGTGCCAGCAGCAACGATCGCAACGCAGGCAATCAGCCCCAGCATTTT.

The chain uses TRBV10-3 and TRBJ1-4; the match to TRBD1 covers 10 bases. The CDR3 is 15 residues long. V lost 3 bases, J lost 8 bases, and 6 bases stayed unmatched. CDR1 ENHRY and CDR2 SYGVKD come from the germline V gene. For the CDR3, the DNA is TGTGCCATCAGTGAAGGGGGGACAGGGGAAGAAAAACTGTTTTTT. Protein: CAISEGGTGEEKLFF.

Concerning this clone itself: A junction boundary mismatches the germline segment, possibly from a read error. CDR3 bases: TGTGCCAGCAGGGTAGATGGAGCGGGAGGGCCGGGGCTCTCCGAGCAGTACTTC. Encoded protein: CASRVDGAGGPGLSEQYF. The chain is built from TRBV9 and TRBJ2-7; 10 bases fit TRBD2. Germline CDR1 is SGDLS and CDR2 is YYNGEE. This CDR3 has 18 amino acids.

This rearrangement joins TRBV5-4 to TRBJ1-4; 8 positions match TRBD1. V gave up 2 bases and J gave up 8 bases; unmatched junction bases: 11. From germline, CDR1 is SGHNT and CDR2 YYREEE (reference sequence). The CDR3 consists of 16 residues. This CDR3 reads CASSFGGGQVREKLFF. CDR3 coding DNA: TGTGCCAGCAGCTTCGGCGGGGGACAGGTTAGGGAAAAACTGTTTTTT.

V and J are TRBV6-1 and TRBJ1-6; 7 bases are a match to TRBD1. Germline V gene sequence: CDR1 MNHNS, CDR2 SASEGT. The CDR3 consists of 14 residues. V shed 6 bases, J shed 7 bases, and the junction held 6 bases outside the gene matches. The CDR3, as DNA: TGTGCCAGCAGCGACAGGGCCTTGAATTCACCCCTCCACTTT. Its translation is CASSDRALNSPLHF.

The V and J genes are TRBV7-2 and TRBJ1-2; D uncertain. Trimming stripped 3 bases from V and 3 bases from J, with 11 bases between. Germline loops: CDR1 SGHTA, CDR2 FQGNSA. This CDR3 is built from 14 residues. CDR3 nucleotides: TGTGCCAGCAGCTTGGAGAGGGTCTACTATGGCTACACCTTC. Translated: CASSLERVYYGYTF. The variable domain in full, completed from reference TRBV7-2 and TRBJ1-2, reads GAGVSQSPSNKVTEKGKDVELRCDPISGHTALYWYRQSLGQGLEFLIYFQGNSAPDKSGLPSDRFSAERTGGSVSTLTIQRTQQEDSAVYLCASSLERVYYGYTFGSGTRLTVV.

The chain couples TRBV6-4 to TRBJ2-2; D is uncertain. Germline V gives CDR1 MRHNA, CDR2 SNTAGT. Trimming left V 0 bases short and J 4 bases short, with 3 bases between. The CDR3 has 13 amino acids. The CDR3 here is CASSDSATGELFF. The CDR3 region has the DNA TGTGCCAGCAGTGACTCGGCCACCGGGGAGCTGTTTTTT.

This chain joins TRBV28 and TRBJ1-5, with 10 bases aligning to TRBD1. This CDR3 is built from 14 residues. V trimming: 5 bases; J trimming: 5 bases; junction bases outside the gene matches: 3. From germline, CDR1 is MDHEN and CDR2 SYDVKM. The CDR3 DNA sequence: TGTGCCAGCAGTCAAGACAGGGGGCATCAGCCCCAGCATTTT. This codes for CASSQDRGHQPQHF.

This clone came up once. The V call is TRBV9, the J call TRBJ2-3, with TRBD2 matching over 10 bases. The CDR3 totals 18 residues. Germline CDR1 SGDLS, CDR2 YYNGEE. V was clipped by 4 bases and J by 4 bases; unmatched bases: 15. CDR3 nucleotide sequence: TGTGCCAGCAGCCATCCCGCGTTCACTAGCGGGATTGCAGATACGCAGTATTTT. This gives the protein CASSHPAFTSGIADTQYF.

The gene calls are TRBV7-9 and TRBJ1-2; D might be TRBD1 (6 bases). Trimming pared 3 bases from V and 4 bases from J, leaving 9 bases between. The germline V gene has CDR1 SEHNR and CDR2 FQNEAQ (reference sequence). CDR3 length: 13 amino acids. The CDR3 region has the DNA TGTGCCAGCAGCTTTACAGGGCCCTATGGCTACACCTTC. Protein sequence: CASSFTGPYGYTF.

The chain links TRBV6-5 to TRBJ1-2; a possible D gene is TRBD1 (5 bases). This CDR3 region has 15 residues. The V end lost 4 bases, the J end lost 1 base, and 13 bases lay between the germline ends. Germline V gene data show CDR1 as MNHEY and CDR2 as SVGAGI. The CDR3, as DNA: TGTGCCAGCAGTTTACCCGGGACTGATAACTATGGCTACACCTTC. Translation: CASSLPGTDNYGYTF.

The chain couples TRBV9 to TRBJ2-5; TRBD1 is a possible D gene (5 bases). Germline CDR1 SGDLS, CDR2 YYNGEE. CDR3 length: 12 residues. CDR3 DNA sequence: TGTCCCGGATCTGGACACGAAGAGACCCAGTACTTC. Protein product: CPGSGHEETQYF.

The gene calls are TRBV4-2 and TRBJ1-1; a weak D match, TRBD1 (5 bases). There are 17 residues in the CDR3. Germline V gene lookup returns CDR1 LGHNA and CDR2 YNFKEQ. Trimming removed 0 bases at V and 5 bases at J, with 19 bases between. In nucleotides, the CDR3 is TGTGCCAGCAGCCAAGATCTTCTGACAGCAGGTAGGACTGAAGCTTTCTTT. Protein sequence: CASSQDLLTAGRTEAFF.

The DNA for the CDR3 is TGTGCCAGCAGCTTAGGCAGGCTAGCGGGCTACGAGCAGTACTTC. Translation: CASSLGRLAGYEQYF. The chain uses TRBV7-2 and TRBJ2-7; 8 bases map to TRBD2. This CDR3 has 15 residues. Unmatched junction bases numbered 5, after V lost 1 base and J lost 3 bases. Germline V lookup: CDR1 SGHTA, CDR2 FQGNSA.

The chain recombines TRBV28 with TRBJ1-2, with D hard to call. CDR3 length: 15 amino acids. Germline lookup yields CDR1 MDHEN and CDR2 SYDVKM. V was pared by 2 bases and J by 0 bases, with 10 bases between. CDR3 bases: TGTGCCAGCAGTTTACAGTCCCTGCCTAACTATGGCTACACCTTC. It specifies CASSLQSLPNYGYTF.

The CDR3 loop reads CASSPYDRGSAEAFF. CDR3 DNA sequence: TGTGCCAGTAGCCCCTACGACAGGGGGTCCGCTGAAGCTTTCTTT. The gene calls are TRBV19 and TRBJ1-1; 9 positions agree with TRBD1. The CDR3 is made up of 15 amino acids. CDR1 is LNHDA and CDR2 is SQIVND in the germline V gene (reference sequence). V dropped 6 bases and J dropped 6; count of bases not matched to a gene: 11.

This clone was observed a handful of times. The J gene is TRBJ2-7, the V gene TRBV10-1, with D possibly TRBD2 on 5 matching bases. The germline V and J ends were trimmed by 3 bases and 2 bases, with 17 bases remaining between them. The CDR3 sequence is 16 residues long. The germline CDR1 and CDR2 sequences are WNHNN and SYGVQD (reference sequence). This CDR3 is CASSDFQAELTYEQYF. The CDR3 coding sequence is TGCGCCAGCAGTGATTTCCAAGCGGAGTTAACCTACGAGCAGTACTTC.

The V gene is TRBV6-5, the J gene TRBJ2-1; TRBD2 agrees at 9 bases. The CDR3 contains 16 residues. The J segment lost 5 bases and the V segment lost 2 bases, leaving 7 bases of the junction unmatched. CDR1 is MNHEY, CDR2 SVGAGI, per germline. CDR3 amino acids: CASSYGAGGSHNEQFF. The CDR3 region has the DNA TGTGCCAGCAGTTACGGGGCGGGAGGGAGCCACAATGAGCAGTTCTTC.

The chain has TRBV2 and TRBJ1-2; D gene ambiguous. Trimming took off 2 bases at V and 6 bases at J, with 13 bases between the two ends. Germline V CDR1 and CDR2: SNHLY, FYNNEI. This CDR3 is 14 amino acids long. The CDR3 nucleotides read TGTGCCAGCAGTGAAATTTGGGAGGGTAATGGCTACACCTTC. It codes for CASSEIWEGNGYTF. The whole variable domain, remainder taken from reference TRBV2 and TRBJ1-2, is EPEVTQTPSHQVTQMGQEVILRCVPISNHLYFYWYRQILGQKVEFLVSFYNNEISEKSEIFDDQFSVERPDGSNFTLKIRSTKLEDSAMYFCASSEIWEGNGYTFGSGTRLTVV.

This CDR3 reads CASSSMGQGAGYTF. Written as DNA, the CDR3 is TGTGCCAGCAGCAGCATGGGACAGGGGGCTGGCTACACCTTC. The rearrangement uses TRBV9 and TRBJ1-2; 12 positions match TRBD1. The germline V gene encodes CDR1 SGDLS and CDR2 YYNGEE. CDR3 length: 14 amino acids. With V trimmed by 4 bases and J by 7 bases, 5 bases remained unmatched.

V gene TRBV2 combines with J gene TRBJ2-1, with D perhaps matching TRBD1 (6 bases). Deletions cut 7 bases from V and 9 bases from J, with 13 bases between. Germline CDR1 reads SNHLY; CDR2 reads FYNNEI. The CDR3 is made up of 12 amino acids. The CDR3 bases are TGTGCCAGCAATACACAGGGCACTGAGCAGTTCTTC. Residues: CASNTQGTEQFF.

This clone was seen just once. The chain has TRBV7-3 and TRBJ2-3; 14 bases line up with TRBD2. CDR1 and CDR2 from the germline V gene are SGHTA and FQGTGA. This CDR3 is 19 amino acids long. V gave up 5 bases and J gave up 6 bases; unmatched junction bases: 16. The CDR3 sequence: CASSPTRTRLAGGLDTQYF. CDR3 DNA sequence: TGTGCCAGCAGCCCGACCAGGACAAGACTAGCGGGAGGGTTGGATACGCAGTATTTT.

CDR3 protein: CASSPRQGYQETQYF. The CDR3 DNA reads as TGTGCCAGTAGCCCAAGGCAGGGGTATCAAGAGACCCAGTACTTC. The rearrangement joins TRBV19 to TRBJ2-5, with D possibly being TRBD1 (6 bases). Trimming took 6 bases from V and 2 from J, leaving 16 bases between them. Germline CDR1 LNHDA, CDR2 SQIVND (reference sequence). CDR3 length equals 15 residues.